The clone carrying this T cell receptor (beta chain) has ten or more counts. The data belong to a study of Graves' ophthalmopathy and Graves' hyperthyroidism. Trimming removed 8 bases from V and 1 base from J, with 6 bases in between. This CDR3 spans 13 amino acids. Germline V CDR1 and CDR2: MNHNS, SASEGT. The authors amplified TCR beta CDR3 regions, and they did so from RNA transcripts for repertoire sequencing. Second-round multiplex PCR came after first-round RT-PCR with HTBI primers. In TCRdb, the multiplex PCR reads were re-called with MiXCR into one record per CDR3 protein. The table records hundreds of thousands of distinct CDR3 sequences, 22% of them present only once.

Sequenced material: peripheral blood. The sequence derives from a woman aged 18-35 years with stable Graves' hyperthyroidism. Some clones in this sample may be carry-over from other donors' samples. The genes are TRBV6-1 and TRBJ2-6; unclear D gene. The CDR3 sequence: CASQKSGANVLTF. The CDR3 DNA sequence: TGTGCCAGCCAAAAATCTGGGGCCAACGTCCTGACTTTC.